This TCR beta chain comes out of a study of T cell responses to AZD1222 COVID-19 vaccine. Study-wide points: The breadth and depth of Spike-specific TCRs increased once two AZD1222 doses had been given.

On this clone: No antigen is known for it.

CDR1 and CDR2 (germline): SGDLS, YYNGEE. The CDR3 runs to 16 residues. V dropped 6 bases and J dropped 3 bases, with 19 bases sitting between them. Sequencing was performed with immunoSEQ multiplex PCR; in TCRdb, only in-frame clones are kept and a portion is missing. The profile shows tens of thousands of clones, roughly 82% of them singletons. The sequence derives from an adult in good health. V is TRBV9 and J is TRBJ1-5; a weak D match, TRBD1 (6 bases). The sequences come from peripheral blood, collected on day 0 of AZD1222 vaccination. The CDR3 DNA reads TGTGCCAGCACCGCCGGGGAAGGGGGGTTCAATCAGCCCCAGCATTTT. It is translated as CASTAGEGGFNQPQHF.